A single sample is the source of the 25 T cell receptor beta chains below, sequenced in a study of CD8+CD57+ T cells in acquired aplastic anemia. The TCR beta profiling, which covered VDJ combination and CDR3 sequence, was carried out using genomic DNA as the template. From the reads, TCRdb called clonotypes with MiXCR, one entry per CDR3 protein. Among some 200,000 distinct CDR3 sequences listed, roughly half were seen once. Only patients with CD8+CD57+ cell expansion on flow cytometry were chosen for sequencing. Sample: sorted CD4+, CD8+, or CD8+CD57+ T cells (not recorded which) from PBMCs. These receptors all come from a human donor with aplastic anemia.

This clonotype has only a few counts. V gene TRBV27 combines with J gene TRBJ1-1, with a tentative D call TRBD1 (5 bases). Germline loops: CDR1 MNHEY, CDR2 SMNVEV (reference sequence). The CDR3 spans 13 residues. V lost 8 bases and J 6 bases, leaving 16 bases between the germline ends. CDR3 loop: CASVVPGGAEAFF. Here the CDR3 DNA reads TGTGCCAGCGTCGTCCCGGGGGGGGCTGAAGCTTTCTTT.

This rearrangement joins TRBV7-9 to TRBJ2-3; no definite D call. The CDR3 is 12 residues long. Trimming stripped 1 base from V and 11 bases from J, with 10 bases between. The germline V gene encodes CDR1 SEHNR and CDR2 FQNEAQ (reference sequence). The CDR3 spells CASSLGARGQYF. In DNA, the CDR3 is TGTGCCAGCAGCTTAGGTGCCCGTGGGCAGTATTTT.

This clonotype was found a few times. The chain couples TRBV2 to TRBJ2-7; a possible D gene is TRBD1 (5 bases). Germline V gene lookup returns CDR1 SNHLY and CDR2 FYNNEI. V was pared by 4 bases and J by 1 base, with 14 bases between. This CDR3 is built from 15 residues. As DNA, the CDR3 is TGTGCCAGCAGTGTTGAAGGGGTCGCATCCTACGAGCAGTACTTC. Its protein product is CASSVEGVASYEQYF.

As concerns this clonotype: A much more abundant neighbour one base away suggests this may be a read error. The J gene is TRBJ2-7, the V gene TRBV15; D remains unclear. The CDR3 consists of 14 residues. Germline V gene lookup returns CDR1 LNHNV and CDR2 YYDKDF (reference sequence). In DNA, the CDR3 is TGTGCCAGCAGCCAACCAGGCAACTCCTACGAGCAGTACTTC. It translates to CASSQPGNSYEQYF.

The V call is TRBV10-1, the J call TRBJ2-2; 7 bases fit TRBD1. Germline assignment: CDR1 WNHNN and CDR2 SYGVQD (reference sequence). J was trimmed by 3 bases and V by 6 bases; bases with no gene match: 7. CDR3 length: 15 residues. CDR3 DNA sequence: TGCGCCAGCAGCTCAGGGGGAGTGGACACCGGGGAGCTGTTTTTT. This encodes CASSSGGVDTGELFF.

With regard to this clonotype: A read error may account for a junction end that differs from germline. The chain links TRBV15 to TRBJ1-2, with D hard to call. The CDR3 spans 14 residues. Germline-derived CDR1 and CDR2 are LNHNV and YYDKDF (reference sequence). The CDR3 nucleotides are TGTGCCACCAGACCAGGAGTAGGGAGAGGAGGCTGCACCTTC. This sequence encodes CATRPGVGRGGCTF.

The chain couples TRBV2 to TRBJ1-6; a possible D gene is TRBD1 (5 bases). Germline CDR1 reads SNHLY; CDR2 reads FYNNEI. The CDR3 is made up of 15 amino acids. Trimming removed 4 bases at V and 5 bases at J, with 12 bases between. The CDR3 is CASSVTGPHNSPLHF. The CDR3 DNA sequence: TGTGCCAGCAGTGTTACAGGACCTCATAATTCACCCCTCCACTTT.

The chain recombines TRBV10-3 with TRBJ2-5; 9 bases are shared with TRBD2. The CDR3 loop spans 13 amino acids. Germline CDR1 is ENHRY and CDR2 is SYGVKD. Losses at the gene ends were 8 bases for V and 4 bases for J; bases not matched to a gene: 5. CDR3 bases: TGTGCCATCGGTTCACTAGCGGGAGAGACCCAGTACTTC. Amino acids: CAIGSLAGETQYF.

Turning to this clonotype: Here the CDR3 omits its conserved ending phenylalanine or tryptophan, so a read error is the likely source. It is unclear where the CDR3 begins or ends on the DNA, so no DNA is shown, and the CDR3 is as TCRdb lists it. The V call is TRBV24-1, the J call TRBJ2-6. The CDR3 contains 15 residues when both ends are counted. In germline, CDR1 is KGHDR, CDR2 SFDVKD. This chain's CDR3 is CATSAESSGANVLKI.

The gene calls are TRBV10-3 and TRBJ2-7; no firm D call. Germline CDR1 is ENHRY and CDR2 is SYGVKD. V lost 5 bases, J lost 6 bases, and 11 bases lay in between. This CDR3 region has 12 residues. CDR3 loop: CAISWAGSEQYF. CDR3 bases: TGTGCCATCAGTTGGGCAGGCAGCGAGCAGTACTTC.

As for this clonotype: One end of the junction varies from germline; a read error may be responsible. This chain uses TRBV10-3 with TRBJ1-5; weak D call: TRBD1 (6 bases). This CDR3 region has 13 residues. Germline CDR1 reads ENHRY; CDR2 reads SYGVKD. The CDR3, as DNA: TGTGCCATCAGTGAGGGACAGAATCAGCCCCAGCAGTTT. Its protein is CAISEGQNQPQQF.

This clonotype was picked up many times. The chain combines TRBV29-1 with TRBJ2-3, with 7 nucleotides matching TRBD1. Germline-derived CDR1 and CDR2 are SQVTM and ANQGSEA. V gave up 7 bases and J gave up 5 bases; unmatched junction bases: 12. The CDR3 length is 14 residues. This chain's CDR3 is CSGRRTGWEDTQYF. In nucleotides, the CDR3 is TGCAGCGGCCGAAGGACAGGTTGGGAAGATACGCAGTATTTT.

The table lists this clonotype with many counts. The chain recombines TRBV6-1 with TRBJ1-2; D is unresolved. The CDR3 runs 12 residues. V was shortened by 6 bases and J by 5 bases, with 10 bases between the two germline ends. CDR1 is MNHNS, CDR2 SASEGT, per germline. DNA for the CDR3: TGTGCCAGCAGGGTCGGGGAATATGGCTACACCTTC. Its protein product is CASRVGEYGYTF.

V gene TRBV29-1 combines with J gene TRBJ1-2; 7 nucleotides align to TRBD1. Unmatched junction bases numbered 10, after V lost 7 bases and J lost 5 bases. The germline gives CDR1 SQVTM, CDR2 ANQGSEA. CDR3 size: 13 residues. CDR3 bases: TGCAGCGGACAGGGAAGCCCCAGGTATGGCTACACCTTC. This codes for CSGQGSPRYGYTF.

This chain joins TRBV4-3 and TRBJ1-2, with D perhaps TRBD1 (5 bases). The CDR3 extends over 14 amino acids. The V gene lost 1 base and the J gene lost 7 bases, with 13 bases spanning the gap. Germline V gene sequence: CDR1 LGHNA, CDR2 YSLEER. The CDR3 coding sequence is TGCGCCAGCAGCCAAGTTCGCCAGGGCCGTGGCTACACCTTC. The encoded protein is CASSQVRQGRGYTF.

The chain recombines TRBV15 with TRBJ1-5, with D hard to call. CDR1 is LNHNV and CDR2 is YYDKDF in the germline V gene (reference sequence). V lost 1 base to trimming and J lost 0 bases, with 4 bases between them. The CDR3 contains 14 residues. CDR3 DNA: TGTGCCACCAGCAGAGCTGGTAGCAATCAGCCCCAGCATTTT. As protein: CATSRAGSNQPQHF.

J is TRBJ2-4 and V is TRBV19, with 9 bases that match TRBD2. The CDR3 runs 13 residues. V shed 1 base and J 16 bases; nucleotides not matched to a gene: 8. Looked up from germline, CDR1 is LNHDA and CDR2 is SQIVND (reference sequence). The CDR3 DNA follows: TGTGCCAGTAGTATAGTCGGGACTAGCCTCCATTACTTC. Protein: CASSIVGTSLHYF. Using reference TRBV19 and TRBJ2-4 for the parts outside the CDR3, the full variable domain is DGGITQSPKYLFRKEGQNVTLSCEQNLNHDAMYWYRQDPGQGLRLIYYSQIVNDFQKGDIAEGYSVSREKKESFPLTVTSAQKNPTAFYLCASSIVGTSLHYFGAGTRLSVL.

The V and J genes are TRBV2 and TRBJ2-7; TRBD1 agrees at 9 bases. This CDR3 has 14 amino acids. V shed 5 bases and J 5 bases; nucleotides not matched to a gene: 7. CDR1 and CDR2 (germline): SNHLY, FYNNEI. The CDR3 loop is CASSFMGQGHEQYF. The CDR3 nucleotides read TGTGCCAGCAGTTTCATGGGACAGGGCCACGAGCAGTACTTC.

This clonotype was picked up a small number of times. V and J are TRBV15 and TRBJ2-7; D ambiguous. The CDR3 has 12 amino acids. V gave up 0 bases and J gave up 2 bases, with 2 bases separating them. In germline, CDR1 is LNHNV, CDR2 YYDKDF (reference sequence). The DNA of the CDR3 is TGTGCCACCAGCAGAGATACCTACGAGCAGTACTTC. This translates into CATSRDTYEQYF.

This rearrangement joins TRBV10-3 to TRBJ1-2; tentatively, D is TRBD1 (6 bases). Trimming took off 6 bases at V and 4 bases at J, with 9 bases between the two ends. Germline V gene data show CDR1 as ENHRY and CDR2 as SYGVKD. This CDR3 spans 12 amino acids. CDR3 sequence (DNA): TGTGCCATCAGCGCGGACAGCTATGGCTACACCTTC. Its translation: CAISADSYGYTF.

This chain joins TRBV10-3 and TRBJ2-7; tentatively, D is TRBD1 (6 bases). Germline V lookup: CDR1 ENHRY, CDR2 SYGVKD. This CDR3 contains 15 residues. The V and J ends lost 5 bases and 0 bases respectively, with 14 bases between them. The CDR3 is CAISRQTGISYEQYF. In DNA, the CDR3 is TGTGCCATCAGTAGACAAACAGGGATCTCCTACGAGCAGTACTTC.

The table lists this clonotype with a count of one. A read error may be the cause here, since a much bigger clone is one base away. The DNA of the CDR3 is TGTGCCAGCTCCCACCAGCCGGGACAGGCCACTGATCAGTACTTC. This encodes CASSHQPGQATDQYF. V gene TRBV18 combines with J gene TRBJ2-5, with 8 bases identical to TRBD1. CDR1 is KGHSH and CDR2 is LQKENI in the germline V gene. With V trimmed by 6 bases and J by 11 bases, 17 bases remained unmatched. This CDR3 is 15 amino acids long.

V usage is TRBV2 and J usage is TRBJ2-2; D is perhaps TRBD1 or TRBD2 (5 bases each). V was shortened by 7 bases and J by 6 bases, with 15 bases between the two germline ends. The CDR3 consists of 14 residues. Germline lookup yields CDR1 SNHLY and CDR2 FYNNEI. CDR3 amino acids: CASTPGTGSGELFF. For the CDR3, the DNA is TGTGCCAGCACCCCCGGGACCGGGTCCGGGGAGCTGTTTTTT.

The genes are TRBV10-1 and TRBJ2-5, with 9 bases aligning to TRBD1. The ends lost 10 bases at V and 4 bases at J; junction bases unmatched: 7. The germline CDR1 and CDR2 sequences are WNHNN and SYGVQD (reference sequence). This CDR3 has 13 amino acids. CDR3 residues: CATWDRERETQYF. The CDR3 bases are TGCGCCACTTGGGACAGGGAAAGAGAGACCCAGTACTTC.

This sequence joins TRBV15 and TRBJ2-7, with TRBD1 matching over 10 bases. CDR3 length equals 14 residues. Trimming cost V 4 bases and J 2 bases; bases outside gene matches: 2. Per the germline V gene, CDR1 is LNHNV and CDR2 is YYDKDF (reference sequence). The CDR3 sequence: CATSKDRGPYEQYF. CDR3 coding DNA: TGTGCCACCAGCAAAGACAGGGGGCCCTACGAGCAGTACTTC.